This is a list of T cell receptor beta chains from one sample in a study of CD8+ T cells in alopecia areata. Produced via immunoSEQ multiplex PCR; TCRdb's table is partial and in-frame only. Found here are about 200,000 clones, more than 50% of them singletons; the top ten hold 4% to 6%. Sequencing was done on a sample of CD8+ T cells sorted from blood. All receptors derive from a human donor in good health. The CDR3 runs from the conserved cysteine through the conserved F or W. The order of the fields is CDR3 DNA, CDR3 protein, V gene, clone size, J gene, D gene. A D gene is named only where the DNA matches it firmly. The size entry is marked missing in some rows and otherwise reads once, few, many or a size class.

DNA: TGTGCCAGCAGCCGTGGACTACCTGGGGGCAATGAGCAGTTCTTC; CDR3: CASSRGLPGGNEQFF; V: TRBV11-2; size: -; J: TRBJ2-1; D: -
DNA: TGTGCCAGCAGTTCCACCGACAGGGATCGCTATGGCTACACCTTC; CDR3: CASSSTDRDRYGYTF; V: TRBV6-5; size: -; J: TRBJ1-2; D: TRBD1
DNA: TGTGCCAGCAGCTTCGGACAGGAAGCTTTCTTT; CDR3: CASSFGQEAFF; V: TRBV11-2; size: -; J: TRBJ1-1; D: -
DNA: TGCGCCAGCAGCCAGATGGGGGAGACTGAAGCTTTCTTT; CDR3: CASSQMGETEAFF; V: TRBV4-1; size: few; J: TRBJ1-1; D: -
DNA: TGCGCCAGCAGCCTCGGGACTACGAACACCGGGGAGCTGTTTTTT; CDR3: CASSLGTTNTGELFF; V: TRBV5-1; size: -; J: TRBJ2-2; D: TRBD2
DNA: TGTGCCAGCAGCGAGGGCCGCGGGACCCAGTACTTC; CDR3: CASSEGRGTQYF; V: TRBV5-6; size: -; J: TRBJ2-5; D: -
DNA: TGTGCCAGCAGCCAAGGGACAGATACCTATGGCTACACCTTC; CDR3: CASSQGTDTYGYTF; V: TRBV6-6; size: -; J: TRBJ1-2; D: TRBD1
DNA: TGCAGCGTTGAAGACGGACAGAGCTCCTACAATGAGCAGTTCTTC; CDR3: CSVEDGQSSYNEQFF; V: TRBV29-1; size: -; J: TRBJ2-1; D: -
DNA: TGTGCCAGCAGCCGGGGAGGGGCGACAGATACGCAGTATTTT; CDR3: CASSRGGATDTQYF; V: TRBV13; size: -; J: TRBJ2-3; D: TRBD2
DNA: TGTGCCTGGAGCGGTCTTCAAGAGACCCAGTACTTC; CDR3: CAWSGLQETQYF; V: TRBV30; size: -; J: TRBJ2-5; D: -
DNA: TGTGCCAGTACCATGGGGAATGAGCAGTTCTTC; CDR3: CASTMGNEQFF; V: TRBV19; size: few; J: TRBJ2-1; D: -
DNA: TGTGCCAGCAGCCAAGAGATGACAGGCTCTGGAAACACCATATATTTT; CDR3: CASSQEMTGSGNTIYF; V: TRBV4-2; size: few; J: TRBJ1-3; D: -
DNA: TGTGCCAGTAGTAAACCTCGGACTAGCCCCCCGGCGAATGAGCAGTTCTTC; CDR3: CASSKPRTSPPANEQFF; V: TRBV19; size: few; J: TRBJ2-1; D: TRBD2
DNA: TGCGCCAGCAGCCTTACAGAGGACAACTATGGCTACACCTTC; CDR3: CASSLTEDNYGYTF; V: TRBV4-1; size: -; J: TRBJ1-2; D: -
DNA: TGCGCCAGCAGCTATCAGGGGGACTACACCTTC; CDR3: CASSYQGDYTF; V: TRBV5-1; size: few; J: TRBJ1-2; D: TRBD1
DNA: TGTGCCTGGAGAGGAGGGGCAGCTTACGAGCAGTACTTC; CDR3: CAWRGGAAYEQYF; V: TRBV30; size: -; J: TRBJ2-7; D: -
DNA: TGTGCCAGCAGCCCCGTAGGGGGGAGCTCCTACGAGCAGTACTTC; CDR3: CASSPVGGSSYEQYF; V: TRBV9; size: -; J: TRBJ2-7; D: -
DNA: TGCAGCGTTGCAGACAACAGGGCTATGGGCACCTTC; CDR3: CSVADNRAMGTF; V: TRBV29-1; size: -; J: TRBJ1-2; D: -
DNA: TGTGCCAGCAGTGAAGGGACAGGGGGCGTCCGGGAGACCCAGTACTTC; CDR3: CASSEGTGGVRETQYF; V: TRBV2; size: few; J: TRBJ2-5; D: TRBD1
DNA: TGTGCCAGCAGCGTAGCTGGGACGAGAAACTATGGCTACACCTTC; CDR3: CASSVAGTRNYGYTF; V: TRBV9; size: -; J: TRBJ1-2; D: -
DNA: TGTGCCAGCAGCTTGCCACCGGGACTAGCGGCCTACAATGAGCAGTTCTTC; CDR3: CASSLPPGLAAYNEQFF; V: TRBV5-4; size: -; J: TRBJ2-1; D: TRBD2
DNA: TGCGCCAGCAGCCAAGTTATCCGGGTGACTGAAGCTTTCTTT; CDR3: CASSQVIRVTEAFF; V: TRBV4-1; size: -; J: TRBJ1-1; D: -
DNA: TGCAGCGCTCGGTTCAACAATGAGCAGTTCTTC; CDR3: CSARFNNEQFF; V: TRBV29-1; size: -; J: TRBJ2-1; D: -
DNA: TGTGCCACCAGCAGCGGCAGGGGCTACGAGCAGTACTTC; CDR3: CATSSGRGYEQYF; V: TRBV15; size: -; J: TRBJ2-7; D: -
DNA: TGTGCCAGCAGCTTAGGAGGAGTAAATGAGCAGTTCTTC; CDR3: CASSLGGVNEQFF; V: TRBV13; size: -; J: TRBJ2-1; D: -
DNA: TGCGCCAGCAGGCGGACTAGCGGGGGGGCAGACGAGCAGTTCTTC; CDR3: CASRRTSGGADEQFF; V: TRBV4-1; size: few; J: TRBJ2-1; D: TRBD2
DNA: TGTGCCAGCAGCCTGGGGCCAGATTGGAACACCATATATTTT; CDR3: CASSLGPDWNTIYF; V: TRBV13; size: -; J: TRBJ1-3; D: -
DNA: TGTGCCAGCAGTCCCGCGGGGTCCTCCTACGAGCAGTACTTC; CDR3: CASSPAGSSYEQYF; V: TRBV27; size: once; J: TRBJ2-7; D: -
DNA: TGTGCCGTCTCCACTGGCTCTGGGGCCAACGTCCTGACTTTC; CDR3: CAVSTGSGANVLTF; V: TRBV2; size: few; J: TRBJ2-6; D: -
DNA: TGTGCCAGCAGTCCAATGATTGGGGGGGAGACCCAGTACTTC; CDR3: CASSPMIGGETQYF; V: TRBV6-6; size: -; J: TRBJ2-5; D: -
DNA: TGTGCCAGCAGCTGGGGCGAAGAGACCCAGTACTTC; CDR3: CASSWGEETQYF; V: TRBV13; size: few; J: TRBJ2-5; D: -
DNA: TGCGCCAGCAGCCCCCTGGTCTCGGGCACTGAAGCTTTCTTT; CDR3: CASSPLVSGTEAFF; V: TRBV4-1; size: -; J: TRBJ1-1; D: -
DNA: TGTGCCAGCAGTGAAGGGCAGGGCCTCGGCACCGGGGAGCTGTTTTTT; CDR3: CASSEGQGLGTGELFF; V: TRBV2; size: once; J: TRBJ2-2; D: -
DNA: TGTGCCAGCAGCCCAGTTGACTCCCCGAGCGTCAATGAGCAGTTCTTC; CDR3: CASSPVDSPSVNEQFF; V: TRBV5-6; size: -; J: TRBJ2-1; D: -
DNA: TGCGCCAGCAGCCAATCCGGACAGGGGGTCACTGAAGCTTTCTTT; CDR3: CASSQSGQGVTEAFF; V: TRBV4-1; size: few; J: TRBJ1-1; D: TRBD1
DNA: TGTGCCAGCAGTTACTTACCGGGACAGGGTCCCTACACCTTC; CDR3: CASSYLPGQGPYTF; V: TRBV6-5; size: -; J: TRBJ1-2; D: TRBD1
DNA: TGTGCCAGCAGCCTCAGGGGTCAGCCCCAGCATTTT; CDR3: CASSLRGQPQHF; V: TRBV11-2; size: -; J: TRBJ1-5; D: -
DNA: TGTGCCAGCAGCGGACCGGGAGGGATGGAGACCCAGTACTTC; CDR3: CASSGPGGMETQYF; V: TRBV5-4; size: -; J: TRBJ2-5; D: TRBD2
DNA: TGTGCCAGCAGTGGGGAGTCCGCAGATACGCAGTATTTT; CDR3: CASSGESADTQYF; V: TRBV25-1; size: -; J: TRBJ2-3; D: -
DNA: TGCGCCAGCAGCACCGGGACAGGGAACTACGAGCAGTACTTC; CDR3: CASSTGTGNYEQYF; V: TRBV4-1; size: -; J: TRBJ2-7; D: TRBD1
DNA: TGTGCCAGCAGCGAGACTGACTACACTGAAGCTTTCTTT; CDR3: CASSETDYTEAFF; V: TRBV9; size: few; J: TRBJ1-1; D: -
DNA: TGTGCCAGCAGTTTATCCGGGACAGGGCCTACTTTACGGGAGACCCAGTACTTC; CDR3: CASSLSGTGPTLRETQYF; V: TRBV28; size: -; J: TRBJ2-5; D: TRBD1
DNA: TGTGCCAGCAGGTCCCTAGGAGGCCTCACAGATACGCAGTATTTT; CDR3: CASRSLGGLTDTQYF; V: TRBV27; size: once; J: TRBJ2-3; D: -
DNA: TGTGCCAGCAGCTTGGTGCAGGGTCCTGGCTACACCTTC; CDR3: CASSLVQGPGYTF; V: TRBV5-6; size: -; J: TRBJ1-2; D: -
DNA: TGCAGCGTTGTAACGGGGGGAGGGGAGACCCAGTACTTC; CDR3: CSVVTGGGETQYF; V: TRBV29-1; size: -; J: TRBJ2-5; D: TRBD2
DNA: TGTGCCAGCAGCGCTAGCGGGTCACAGGCGGGCAAAAACATTCAGTACTTC; CDR3: CASSASGSQAGKNIQYF; V: TRBV9; size: -; J: TRBJ2-4; D: TRBD2
DNA: TGTGCCAGCAGTCTTTCGGCGATCGGGGAGCTGTTTTTT; CDR3: CASSLSAIGELFF; V: TRBV27; size: -; J: TRBJ2-2; D: -
DNA: TGTGCCAGTACCTTACTTTCGGGTCATGGCTACACCTTC; CDR3: CASTLLSGHGYTF; V: TRBV19; size: -; J: TRBJ1-2; D: -
DNA: TGTGCCAGCAGTTTATCGGTCCCGACTAGCGGGGCTAGCACAGATACGCAGTATTTT; CDR3: CASSLSVPTSGASTDTQYF; V: TRBV27; size: -; J: TRBJ2-3; D: TRBD2
DNA: TGTGCCTGGAGTATAGGGAACACTGAAGCTTTCTTT; CDR3: CAWSIGNTEAFF; V: TRBV30; size: -; J: TRBJ1-1; D: -
DNA: TGCAGCGTTGCTCTCGGTGGTGGCTACACCTTC; CDR3: CSVALGGGYTF; V: TRBV29-1; size: -; J: TRBJ1-2; D: -
DNA: TGTGCTAGTGGTTTGGTAACAGGGCCGCACCCCGAGCAGTACTTC; CDR3: CASGLVTGPHPEQYF; V: TRBV12-5; size: -; J: TRBJ2-7; D: -
DNA: TGTGCCAGCAGAACAAGCTTCTCTGGGGCCAACGTCCTGACTTTC; CDR3: CASRTSFSGANVLTF; V: TRBV14; size: -; J: TRBJ2-6; D: -
DNA: TGTGCCACCCTAGCAGGACCGGAAGAGACCCAGTACTTC; CDR3: CATLAGPEETQYF; V: TRBV10-3; size: few; J: TRBJ2-5; D: -
DNA: TGTGCCAGCGCCCCAGGCCGGGAGATTTCCTACGAGCAGTACTTC; CDR3: CASAPGREISYEQYF; V: TRBV28; size: few; J: TRBJ2-7; D: -